The T cell receptor beta chain under discussion was sequenced for a study of beta chain features in type 1 diabetes. The study's findings and limits: Moderate but significant shortening of TCRB CDR3s was recorded in all four CD4+ subsets from Type 1 diabetes patients.

Blood was drawn once from each donor into heparinised tubes. The draws averaged around 0.12 L. This clone has just a few counts. What it binds is not known. The CDR3 sequence is 15 residues long. Germline V gene sequence: CDR1 MNHEY, CDR2 SMNVEV (reference sequence). V was clipped by 5 bases and J by 3 bases; unmatched bases: 8. The study reverse transcribed the entire isolated RNA, so it sequenced expressed TCRB transcripts. Sequencing used immunoSEQ multiplex PCR; TCRdb keeps in-frame clones, though not all of them. Altogether about 160,000 clones are present, roughly 8% being singletons, with the ten largest covering around 0.56%.

This clonotype was obtained from a woman aged 18-30 years with type 1 diabetes. This chain uses TRBV27 with TRBJ1-1; 8 bases are a match to TRBD1. Material: central memory CD4+ T cells from blood. The CDR3 coding sequence is TGTGCCAGCAGTAAGCAGGGGGCGCGTCACACTGAAGCTTTCTTT. It codes for CASSKQGARHTEAFF.